One and the same sample provided the 29 T cell receptor beta chains below, sequenced in a study of T cells after yellow fever vaccination. TCRdb reprocessed the 5' RACE reads with MiXCR, giving one entry per CDR3 protein. Among about 210,000 distinct CDR3 sequences listed, 3% to 4% were seen once. Sequencing used CD4+ T cells sorted from PBMCs, obtained 10 days after the yellow fever booster vaccination. These TCRs come from a man aged 18-30 years who received the YFV17D yellow fever vaccine.

The CDR3 spells CASSSWDVGSDTQYF. CDR3 in DNA: TGTGCCAGCAGCTCCTGGGACGTGGGTTCAGATACGCAGTATTTT. V is TRBV7-9 and J is TRBJ2-3; D is perhaps TRBD1 or TRBD2 (5 bases each). There are 15 residues in the CDR3. CDR1 is SEHNR, CDR2 FQNEAQ, per germline (reference sequence). With 4 bases removed from V and 4 bases from J, the gap between germline ends came to 15 bases.

This clonotype was picked up many times. The CDR3 loop reads CATSQSQGFGGYTF. DNA for the CDR3: TGTGCCACCAGTCAATCCCAGGGTTTTGGAGGCTACACCTTC. The V and J genes are TRBV24-1 and TRBJ1-2; D is perhaps TRBD1 (5 bases). Trimming took off 6 bases at V and 8 bases at J, with 18 bases between the two ends. Germline CDR1 is KGHDR and CDR2 is SFDVKD. This CDR3 comprises 14 residues.

This clonotype was observed many times. The J gene is TRBJ1-3, the V gene TRBV7-8; D is possibly TRBD1 (6 bases). V lost 5 bases and J lost 0, with 11 bases in between. The CDR3 covers 15 residues. Per germline, CDR1 SGHVS and CDR2 FQNEAQ. This chain's CDR3 is CASSRGQSSGNTIYF. The CDR3 DNA follows: TGTGCCAGCAGCCGTGGACAGTCCTCTGGAAACACCATATATTTT. Using reference TRBV7-8 and TRBJ1-3 for the parts outside the CDR3, the full variable domain is GAGVSQSPRYKVAKRGQDVALRCDPISGHVSLFWYQQALGQGPEFLTYFQNEAQLDKSGLPSDRFFAERPEGSVSTLKIQRTQQEDSAVYLCASSRGQSSGNTIYFGEGSWLTVV.

This clonotype has at least ten counts. Here the CDR3 reads CASSATSGGAITDTQYF. For the CDR3, the DNA is TGTGCCAGCAGCGCGACTAGCGGGGGGGCAATCACAGATACGCAGTATTTT. The rearrangement joins TRBV5-4 to TRBJ2-3; 14 positions match TRBD2. Germline CDR1 SGHNT, CDR2 YYREEE (reference sequence). V dropped 4 bases and J dropped 2; count of bases not matched to a gene: 6. The CDR3 is 17 amino acids.

This clonotype was seen many times. CDR3 loop: CASSAPTGALVTQYF. CDR3 sequence (DNA): TGTGCCAGCAGCGCCCCGACAGGGGCTCTCGTGACCCAGTACTTC. V and J are TRBV12-3 or TRBV12-4 and TRBJ2-5; 8 bases map to TRBD1. Trimming at V came to 6 bases and at J to 7 bases, leaving 13 bases not matched to a gene. The CDR3 has 15 residues.

This clonotype appeared many times. J is TRBJ2-5 and V is TRBV4-2; tentative D call: TRBD1 (5 bases). This CDR3 is built from 13 residues. CDR1 LGHNA and CDR2 YNFKEQ come from the germline V gene. Trimming removed 4 bases at V and 5 bases at J, with 11 bases between. The chain's CDR3 is CASSRKGSETQYF. The CDR3 region has the DNA TGTGCCAGCAGCCGCAAGGGGTCCGAGACCCAGTACTTC.

This clonotype was counted between two and nine times. This sequence joins TRBV20-1 and TRBJ2-5; tentative D call: TRBD2 (6 bases). Germline loops: CDR1 DFQATT, CDR2 SNEGSKA (reference sequence). The V end was cut by 2 bases, the J end by 4 bases, with 17 bases between. The CDR3 extends over 15 amino acids. CDR3 region: CSARPLERVGETQYF. In DNA form, the CDR3 reads TGCAGTGCTAGACCACTTGAGCGGGTGGGAGAGACCCAGTACTTC.

There are a few counts of this clonotype. The J gene is TRBJ2-5, the V gene TRBV7-2; 7 bases align to TRBD1. Germline values: CDR1 SGHTA, CDR2 FQGNSA. V trimming: 3 bases; J trimming: 5 bases; junction bases outside the gene matches: 9. The CDR3 covers 15 residues. CDR3 residues: CASSFAKGGGETQYF. In DNA form, the CDR3 reads TGTGCCAGCAGCTTCGCGAAAGGGGGCGGCGAGACCCAGTACTTC.

This clonotype has ten or more counts. The chain links TRBV20-1 to TRBJ2-3; 8 positions agree with TRBD2. The CDR3 contains 15 residues. The junction had 6 bases not matched to a gene; V was cut back by 0 bases and J by 4 bases. CDR1 and CDR2 from the germline V gene are DFQATT and SNEGSKA (reference sequence). The CDR3 region is CSARDAQRGSDTQYF. The CDR3 coding sequence is TGCAGTGCTAGAGATGCCCAGCGGGGGTCAGATACGCAGTATTTT.

This chain joins TRBV6-2 or TRBV6-3 and TRBJ2-1; D may be TRBD1 (6 bases). Germline V gene data show CDR1 as MNHEY and CDR2 as SVGEGT. Trimming stripped 4 bases from V and 2 bases from J, with 21 bases between. The CDR3 covers 18 residues. CDR3 region: CASSSLRKQGSTYNEQFF. In DNA, the CDR3 is TGTGCCAGCAGTTCTCTCCGAAAACAGGGTAGCACCTACAATGAGCAGTTCTTC.

This chain uses TRBV30 with TRBJ2-5; no firm D call. The germline V gene encodes CDR1 GTSNPN and CDR2 SVGIG (reference sequence). Trimming took 4 bases from V and 4 from J, leaving 13 bases between them. The CDR3 has 13 amino acids. For the CDR3, the DNA is TGTGCCTGGACTCGAAATTTGGGAGAGACCCAGTACTTC. Its translation is CAWTRNLGETQYF.

J is TRBJ2-1 and V is TRBV3-1; D call uncertain. V was clipped by 4 bases and J by 3 bases, with 19 bases between them. The germline V gene has CDR1 LGHDT and CDR2 YNNKEL (reference sequence). The CDR3 length is 17 residues. The CDR3 DNA is TGTGCCAGCAGCCGGCCGTACGAGTACTCTGACTACAATGAGCAGTTCTTC. This encodes CASSRPYEYSDYNEQFF.

The rearrangement uses TRBV6-6 and TRBJ1-2; weak D call: TRBD1 (5 bases). V was cut by 5 bases and J by 3 bases, with 16 bases left in between. Germline CDR1 is MNHNY and CDR2 is SVGAGI (reference sequence). The CDR3 runs to 15 residues. CDR3 in DNA: TGTGCCAGCAGTCTCCCGAGGGGTGAAGACTATGGCTACACCTTC. Translating it yields CASSLPRGEDYGYTF.

Many counts were recorded for this clonotype. The chain combines TRBV11-2 with TRBJ2-2, with a weak D call TRBD1 (5 bases). CDR1 and CDR2 (germline): SGHAT, FQNNGV. The CDR3 is 15 amino acids. V dropped 1 base and J dropped 4 bases, with 10 bases sitting between them. CDR3 sequence: CASSLVGVGTGELFF. The CDR3 nucleotides are TGTGCCAGCAGCTTAGTAGGGGTCGGCACCGGGGAGCTGTTTTTT.

The table lists this clonotype with a few counts. The CDR3 sequence is CATSRDGGQGTDTQYF. The CDR3 nucleotides read TGTGCCACCAGCAGAGATGGGGGGCAGGGCACAGATACGCAGTATTTT. V usage is TRBV15 and J usage is TRBJ2-3, with D perhaps being TRBD1 or TRBD2 (6 bases each). Trimming cost V 0 bases and J 1 base, with 11 bases left between them. The CDR3 loop spans 16 amino acids. The germline V gene has CDR1 LNHNV and CDR2 YYDKDF (reference sequence).

This clonotype was seen repeatedly, ten times or more. J is TRBJ2-7 and V is TRBV18, with D maybe TRBD1 (5 bases). Trimming cost V 4 bases and J 5 bases, with 9 bases left between them. Germline CDR1 reads KGHSH; CDR2 reads LQKENI. This CDR3 has 12 amino acids. The CDR3 sequence: CASSRSRDEQYV. The CDR3 nucleotides read TGTGCCAGCTCACGGTCCAGGGACGAGCAGTACGTC.

This clonotype was seen a handful of times. The chain links TRBV6-2 or TRBV6-3 to TRBJ2-1; 10 bases agree with TRBD1. CDR1 is MNHEY, CDR2 SVGEGT, per germline. With 7 bases clipped from V and 6 bases from J, the junction kept 9 bases outside the gene matches. CDR3 length: 15 amino acids. For the CDR3, the DNA is TGTGCCAGCAACGCGGGACAGGGGTCGGGCAATGAGCAGTTCTTC. It translates to CASNAGQGSGNEQFF.

This clonotype was seen at least ten times. The chain is built from TRBV20-1 and TRBJ1-5; the D gene is possibly TRBD1 (6 bases). In germline, CDR1 is DFQATT, CDR2 SNEGSKA (reference sequence). Trimming shortened V by 6 bases and J by 2 bases, and 23 bases separated the two germline ends. The length of the CDR3 is 17 residues. CDR3 DNA: TGCAGTGCCAGAAGACAGGCGCTACGCGGTGGCAATCAGCCCCAGCATTTT. Translation gives CSARRQALRGGNQPQHF.

This clonotype was observed at least ten times. The J gene is TRBJ1-2, the V gene TRBV6-5, with TRBD1 matching over 7 bases. The CDR3 runs 14 residues. V shed 2 bases and J 3 bases; nucleotides not matched to a gene: 3. Germline V CDR1 and CDR2: MNHEY, SVGAGI. The DNA for the CDR3 is TGTGCCAGCAGTTACGGGCAGGGGGACTATGGCTACACCTTC. Residues: CASSYGQGDYGYTF.

The CDR3 protein is CASSLFDPDRRGEQYF. Here the CDR3 DNA reads TGCGCCAGCAGCTTGTTCGATCCAGACAGAAGAGGCGAGCAGTACTTC. The chain carries TRBV5-1 and TRBJ2-7; TRBD1 is a possible D gene (5 bases). Germline values: CDR1 SGHRS, CDR2 YFSETQ. The CDR3 consists of 16 residues. V shed 1 base and J shed 6 bases, with 20 bases lying between them.

Ten or more counts support this clonotype. The CDR3 here is CSATEANTEAFF. DNA of the CDR3: TGCAGTGCTACCGAAGCGAACACTGAAGCTTTCTTT. The rearrangement uses TRBV20-1 and TRBJ1-1; no firm D call. In germline, CDR1 is DFQATT, CDR2 SNEGSKA (reference sequence). The ends were cut back, 4 bases at V and 1 base at J, with 7 bases in the middle. This CDR3 is 12 amino acids long.

As concerns this clonotype: It may be a read error: a sequence one base away is much more abundant. V gene TRBV11-2 combines with J gene TRBJ2-3; no reliable D call. The ends were cut back, 3 bases at V and 0 bases at J, with 7 bases in the middle. Germline values: CDR1 SGHAT, CDR2 FQNNGV. CDR3 length: 14 amino acids. CDR3 loop: CASSFVRSTDTQYF. The CDR3 DNA reads TGTGCCAGCAGCTTTGTCAGGAGCACAGATACGCAGTATTTT.

This clonotype has ten or more counts. The V gene is TRBV4-3, the J gene TRBJ1-1; D uncertain. Germline assignment: CDR1 LGHNA and CDR2 YSLEER. CDR3 length equals 15 residues. V lost 0 bases and J lost 4, with 12 bases in between. CDR3 in DNA: TGCGCCAGCAGCCAAGAGCACGGTTTCGCCACTGAAGCTTTCTTT. This sequence encodes CASSQEHGFATEAFF.

This clonotype was seen repeatedly, ten times or more. This chain joins TRBV2 and TRBJ1-5; weak D call: TRBD1 (5 bases). Trimming took off 7 bases at V and 4 bases at J, with 11 bases between the two ends. This CDR3 is 13 amino acids long. Germline V gene sequence: CDR1 SNHLY, CDR2 FYNNEI. CDR3 coding DNA: TGTGCCAGCACCCGGGAGGGGAATCAGCCCCAGCATTTT. Translated: CASTREGNQPQHF.

The sample holds many counts of this clonotype. The V and J genes are TRBV12-3 or TRBV12-4 and TRBJ2-5, with D maybe TRBD1 (5 bases). The V end lost 2 bases, the J end lost 5 bases, and 9 bases lay between the germline ends. The CDR3 runs 13 residues. CDR3 nucleotides: TGTGCCAGCAGTTTATGGGGCTCGGAGACCCAGTACTTC. Translating it yields CASSLWGSETQYF.

This clonotype was recorded at least ten times. The genes are TRBV6-2 or TRBV6-3 and TRBJ1-5; perhaps TRBD1 as D (5 bases). From germline, CDR1 is MNHEY and CDR2 SVGEGT. The CDR3 runs 14 residues. Trimming stripped 6 bases from V and 7 bases from J, with 16 bases between. This chain's CDR3 is CASSRPGGGQPQHF. The CDR3 DNA sequence: TGTGCCAGCAGCCGACCGGGGGGAGGCCAGCCCCAGCATTTT.

This clonotype was detected ten times or more. The chain carries TRBV11-2 and TRBJ1-1; possibly TRBD1 for D (5 bases). The CDR3 contains 13 residues. CDR1 SGHAT and CDR2 FQNNGV come from the germline V gene. Between the trimmed V and J ends, which lost 4 bases and 1 base, there was a span of 7 bases. The CDR3 reads CASSSTENTEAFF. CDR3 sequence (DNA): TGTGCCAGCAGCTCGACAGAGAACACTGAAGCTTTCTTT.

This clonotype was seen more than once but under ten times. The DNA is left out, because the CDR3 cannot be placed on it with certainty; the CDR3 is given as TCRdb lists it. The chain employs TRBV7-5 and TRBJ1-2; the table's D gene call, TRBD1, was not cross checked with the DNA. TRBV7-5 is recorded as a pseudogene. The CDR3 is 18 residues long, counting both termini. CDR3 protein: CISVPEAEPGHPERGYTF.

This clonotype has more than one count but fewer than ten. The chain couples TRBV18 to TRBJ2-7, with a tentative D call TRBD1 (5 bases). Trimming removed 2 bases at V and 2 bases at J, with 10 bases between. Looked up from germline, CDR1 is KGHSH and CDR2 is LQKENI. CDR3 size: 14 residues. The CDR3 DNA reads as TGTGCCAGCTCACCATGGCAGGGTCCCTACGAGCAGTACTTC. Translated: CASSPWQGPYEQYF.